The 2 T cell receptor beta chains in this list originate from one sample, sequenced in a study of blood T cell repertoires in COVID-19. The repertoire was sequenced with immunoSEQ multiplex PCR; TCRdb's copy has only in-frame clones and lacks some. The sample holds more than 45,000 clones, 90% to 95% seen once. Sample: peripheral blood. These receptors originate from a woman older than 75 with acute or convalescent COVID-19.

CDR3 protein: CASTETNTEAFF. As DNA, the CDR3 is TGTGCCAGCACCGAAACTAACACTGAAGCTTTCTTT. The genes are TRBV19 and TRBJ1-1; D gene unclear. Germline CDR1 reads LNHDA; CDR2 reads SQIVND (reference sequence). The germline V and J ends were trimmed by 9 bases and 2 bases, with 10 bases remaining between them. The CDR3 is made up of 12 amino acids.

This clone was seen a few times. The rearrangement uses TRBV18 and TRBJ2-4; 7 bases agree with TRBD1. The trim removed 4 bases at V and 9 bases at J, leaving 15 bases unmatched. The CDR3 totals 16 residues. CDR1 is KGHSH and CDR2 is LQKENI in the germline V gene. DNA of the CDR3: TGTGCCAGCTCACTGACAGGGAACCCCTTCCAAAGCATTCAGTACTTC. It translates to CASSLTGNPFQSIQYF.